The 7 T cell receptor beta chains given below trace back to one sample, sequenced in a study of Graves' ophthalmopathy and Graves' hyperthyroidism. RNA transcripts were the template, and TCR beta CDR3 regions were amplified from them. Amplification began with first-round RT-PCR using HTBI primers, then second-round multiplex PCR was performed. TCRdb passed the multiplex PCR reads through MiXCR, listing each CDR3 protein once. The sample contains hundreds of thousands of distinct CDR3 sequences, more than 40% of which appear only once. Sequenced sample: peripheral blood. These receptors all stem from an adult man with Graves' ophthalmopathy.

The chain recombines TRBV24-1 with TRBJ2-5; D tentatively fits TRBD1 or TRBD2 (5 bases each). The ends were cut back, 7 bases at V and 5 bases at J, with 13 bases in the middle. The CDR3 consists of 13 residues. CDR1 and CDR2 from the germline V gene are KGHDR and SFDVKD. CDR3 bases: TGTGCCACCAGCGCCGGGACCTCGGAGACCCAGTACTTC. This encodes CATSAGTSETQYF.

As to this clonotype: One junction end does not reproduce the germline sequence, and a read error may be involved. This chain links TRBV10-2 with TRBJ2-7; 12 nucleotides agree with TRBD1. The CDR3 extends over 15 amino acids. Per germline, CDR1 WSHSY and CDR2 SAAADI. Here the CDR3 reads CASSGGTGGKYEQYF. CDR3 nucleotides: TGTGCCAGCAGTGGCGGGACAGGGGGCAAGTACGAGCAGTACTTC.

This chain uses TRBV7-8 with TRBJ2-7; the match to TRBD1 covers 7 bases. Germline assignment: CDR1 SGHVS and CDR2 FQNEAQ. The CDR3 has 16 amino acids. J gave up 1 base and V 4 bases, and 10 bases lay outside the gene matches. CDR3 amino acids: CASSSRDREASYEQYF. CDR3 in DNA: TGTGCCAGCAGCTCGAGAGACAGGGAAGCTTCCTACGAGCAGTACTTC.

V and J are TRBV6-5 and TRBJ1-2; perhaps TRBD1 as D (6 bases). The V end lost 6 bases, the J end lost 3 bases, and 14 bases lay between the germline ends. Germline-derived CDR1 and CDR2 are MNHEY and SVGAGI. This CDR3 has 14 residues. Here the CDR3 reads CASSYRVGYYGYTF. The CDR3 DNA reads as TGTGCCAGCAGCTACAGGGTAGGATACTATGGCTACACCTTC.

There are many counts of this clonotype. V gene TRBV12-3 or TRBV12-4 combines with J gene TRBJ1-1, with D uncertain. Trimming removed 5 bases at V and 6 bases at J, with 16 bases between. This CDR3 has 14 residues. CDR3 DNA sequence: TGTGCCAGCAGTCTTCAGTGGAGGAAGGCTGAAGCTTTCTTT. Protein product: CASSLQWRKAEAFF.

The V gene is TRBV25-1, the J gene TRBJ1-6; D is perhaps TRBD1 (5 bases). The CDR3 sequence is 16 residues long. Germline V CDR1 and CDR2: MGHDK, SYGVNS. V lost 0 bases and J 9 bases, leaving 15 bases between the germline ends. This CDR3 reads CASSEYKGTELSPLHF. The CDR3 bases are TGTGCCAGCAGTGAATATAAGGGGACGGAACTTTCACCCCTCCACTTT. The full variable domain, completed using reference TRBV25-1 and TRBJ1-6, is EADIYQTPRYLVIGTGKKITLECSQTMGHDKMYWYQQDPGMELHLIHYSYGVNSTEKGDLSSESTVSRIRTEHFPLTLESARPSHTSQYLCASSEYKGTELSPLHFGNGTRLTVT.

This clonotype was seen at least ten times. This sequence joins TRBV15 and TRBJ2-2, with 8 bases that match TRBD2. Germline V gene lookup returns CDR1 LNHNV and CDR2 YYDKDF (reference sequence). The CDR3 covers 15 residues. The junction had 4 bases not matched to a gene; V was cut back by 1 base and J by 6 bases. The CDR3 here is CATSRGLAGAGELFF. The DNA for the CDR3 is TGTGCCACCAGCAGAGGGCTAGCGGGCGCCGGGGAGCTGTTTTTT.